The entry below describes one TCR beta chain. In its sample, this clonotype was seen once. This clone's antigen is unknown. Base qualities are not recorded, but no much larger clone differs from it by a single base. This specimen belongs to a study of blood T cells in healthy people across ages (dated by TCRdb to about 2015). For context, the study as a whole: Template switching captured roughly one uniquely barcoded TCR beta cDNA molecule per two T cells in model experiments. Using deep sequencing normalized with unique cDNA molecular identifiers, the study measured how TCR beta repertoire diversity changes with age. Donors were grouped into four age groups: young (average roughly 16 years), middle-aged (roughly 40), aged (about 60) and long-lived (about 89). To avoid experimental bias, donors of different ages were randomly spread across the sequencing lanes. For two donors (one aged 18 to 29 and one aged 80 or older), the study analyzed two additional independent replicas of 1 million unique cDNA reads from the same blood draw. The study at large found these results: Because donor CMV infection status was unknown, age-related changes in expanded clonotypes were potentially confounded. Conclusive comparison of naive and antigen-experienced compartments was prevented by the profiling of bulk unsorted PBMCs. Compared with the aged group, the long-lived group had more naive CD4+ T cells, fewer expanded clones and increased TCR diversity, suggesting age selection. As age increased, observed TCR beta diversity per million T cells dropped in a roughly linear way, and a significant reduction was already evident by age 40. A strong correlation was found between observed TCR beta diversity and the percentage of naive T cells measured by flow cytometry. Estimates of total diversity based on one million sequenced T cells were considered lower bounds and underestimates.

Library creation used 5' RACE. These reads were obtained on an Illumina HiSeq 2500. A second PCR of about 6 to 11 cycles was run with a J-beta primer mix and a sample-barcoded 5' primer. A unique molecular identifier was introduced onto each TCR beta cDNA molecule by a template-switch 5' adaptor carrying 12 random nucleotides. Each sample yielded at least 2.5 million CDR3-containing paired-end reads. The Mint cDNA synthesis kit, primed by a TRBC-specific oligonucleotide, was used to synthesize first-strand cDNA from all RNA. After uracil-DNA glycosylase treatment, a first 18-cycle PCR used universal primers M1SS and BC2_uni_R on all cDNA. In the original analysis: For normalization, 1 million high-quality reads were randomly selected from each sample, with every read carrying a distinct molecular identifier. Reads sharing molecular identifiers were discarded rather than binned into consensus sequences. MiTCR, with a Q25 quality threshold and the strictest error-elimination algorithm, was used for CDR3 identification, clonotype clustering and error correction. A nonparametric unseen species model with Euler transformation was used to estimate lower-bound total TCR beta diversity. Starting from the raw public reads, TCRdb applied fastp trimming at Q25, assembled clones with MiXCR and retained in-frame beta chains. Each record represents a unique CDR3 protein, reported with the most common genes and DNA among its rows. The V and J calls reflect TCRdb's pipeline rather than the authors' work. A total of about 1.5 million distinct CDR3 sequences appear in this sample, about 45% of them only once. Jointly, the top ten make up over 3.5% of the sample.

The junction carries 18 bases between V and J, which are trimmed by 1 base and 5 bases respectively. The germline V gene (reference sequence) gives CDR1 as LNHNV and CDR2 as YYDKDF. The CDR3 spans 17 residues, from the cysteine through the phenylalanine. Only the CDR3 part of the read is kept: 51 bases, read in frame from the first base. Donors were a few dozen systemically healthy Caucasian individuals from Russia aged 6 to 90 years. Each donor gave 9.5 to 10 milliliters of peripheral blood, drawn into EDTA-treated Vacutainer tubes. Ficoll-Paque density-gradient centrifugation was used to isolate PBMCs, with at least 6.5 million per sample. Trizol reagent was used to extract total RNA from PBMCs, with at least 5.5 micrograms per sample. For every donor, flow cytometry on a PBMC aliquot measured the percentage of naive CD45RAhigh/CD27high T cells.

The sequenced sample consisted of blood. Here the chain combines TRBV15 and TRBJ2-1, with the D gene not confidently named. The receptor was isolated from a woman aged 18-29 years in good health. The DNA sequence follows: TGTGCCACCAGCAGAGGTATCACAGCCGCCGAGAACAATGAGCAGTTCTTC. This gives the protein CATSRGITAAENNEQFF.